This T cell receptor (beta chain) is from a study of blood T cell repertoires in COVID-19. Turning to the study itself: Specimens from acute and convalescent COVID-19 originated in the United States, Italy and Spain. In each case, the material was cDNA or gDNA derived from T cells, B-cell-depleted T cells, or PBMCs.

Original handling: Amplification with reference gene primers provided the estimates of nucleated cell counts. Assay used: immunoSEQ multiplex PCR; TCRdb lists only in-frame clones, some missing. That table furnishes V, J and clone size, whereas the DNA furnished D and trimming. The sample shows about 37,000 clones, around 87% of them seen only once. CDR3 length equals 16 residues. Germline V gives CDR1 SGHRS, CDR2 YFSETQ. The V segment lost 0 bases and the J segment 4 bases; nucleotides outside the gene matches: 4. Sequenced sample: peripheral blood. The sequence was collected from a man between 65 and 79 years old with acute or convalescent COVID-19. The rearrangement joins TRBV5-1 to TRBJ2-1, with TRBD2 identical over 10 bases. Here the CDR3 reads CASSLAGTSVYNEQFF. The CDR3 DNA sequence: TGCGCCAGCAGCTTGGCGGGGACTAGCGTTTACAATGAGCAGTTCTTC.